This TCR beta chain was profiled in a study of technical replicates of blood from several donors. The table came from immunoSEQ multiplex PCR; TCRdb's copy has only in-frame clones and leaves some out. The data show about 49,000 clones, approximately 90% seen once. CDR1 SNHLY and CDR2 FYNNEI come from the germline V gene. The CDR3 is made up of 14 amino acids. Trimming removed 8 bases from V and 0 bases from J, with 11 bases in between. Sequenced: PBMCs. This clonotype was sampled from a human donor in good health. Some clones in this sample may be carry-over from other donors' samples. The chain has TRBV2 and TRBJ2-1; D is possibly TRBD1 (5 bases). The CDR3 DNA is TGTGCCAGCTCTACGCAGGGCTCCTACAATGAGCAGTTCTTC. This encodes CASSTQGSYNEQFF.